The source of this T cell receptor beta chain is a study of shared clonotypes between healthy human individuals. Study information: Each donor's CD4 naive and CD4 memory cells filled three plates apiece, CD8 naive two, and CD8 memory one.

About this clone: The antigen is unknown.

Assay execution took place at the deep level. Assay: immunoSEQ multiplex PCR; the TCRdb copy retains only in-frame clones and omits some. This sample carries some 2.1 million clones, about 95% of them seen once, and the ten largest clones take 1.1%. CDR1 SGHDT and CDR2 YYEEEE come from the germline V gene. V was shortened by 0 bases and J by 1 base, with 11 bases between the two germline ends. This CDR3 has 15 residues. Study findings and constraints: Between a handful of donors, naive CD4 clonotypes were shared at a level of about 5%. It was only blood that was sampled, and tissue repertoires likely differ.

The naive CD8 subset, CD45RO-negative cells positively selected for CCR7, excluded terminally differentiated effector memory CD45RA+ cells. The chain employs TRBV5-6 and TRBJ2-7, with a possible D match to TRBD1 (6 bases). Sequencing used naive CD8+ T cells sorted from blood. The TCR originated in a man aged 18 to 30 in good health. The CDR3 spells CASSLAFQGSYEQYF. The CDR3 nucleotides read TGTGCCAGCAGCTTGGCGTTCCAGGGGTCCTACGAGCAGTACTTC.